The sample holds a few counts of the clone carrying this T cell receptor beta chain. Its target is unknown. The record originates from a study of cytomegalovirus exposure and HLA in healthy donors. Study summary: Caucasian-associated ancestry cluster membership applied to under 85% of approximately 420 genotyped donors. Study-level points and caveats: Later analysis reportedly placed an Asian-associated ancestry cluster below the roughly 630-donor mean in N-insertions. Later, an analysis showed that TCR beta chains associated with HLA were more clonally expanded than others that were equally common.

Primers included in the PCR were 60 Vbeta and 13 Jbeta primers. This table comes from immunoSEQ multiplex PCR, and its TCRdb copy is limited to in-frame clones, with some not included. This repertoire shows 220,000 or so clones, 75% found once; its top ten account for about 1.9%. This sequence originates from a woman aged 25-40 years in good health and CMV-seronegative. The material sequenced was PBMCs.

The CDR3 DNA reads TGTGCCAGCAGCTCGGACGGGCAGGGTGAGCAGTTCTTC. It yields the protein CASSSDGQGEQFF. The chain recombines TRBV7-3 with TRBJ2-1, with TRBD1 as a possible D gene (5 bases). Trimming shortened V by 4 bases and J by 9 bases, and 13 bases separated the two germline ends. The CDR3 is 13 amino acids. Germline V gene data show CDR1 as SGHTA and CDR2 as FQGTGA.